The 20 T cell receptor beta chains reported below all come from one sample, sequenced in a study of CD8+CD57+ T cells in acquired aplastic anemia (dated by TCRdb to 2016 to 2018). The sequencing machine was an Illumina HiSeq 2000. Profiling of TCR beta VDJ combinations and CDR3 sequences used genomic DNA as the template. The public reads were reanalyzed by TCRdb: fastp trimming at Q25, MiXCR alignment, in-frame beta chains only. Rows merge per CDR3 protein into single entries with the most common DNA and genes. The sample data list roughly 420,000 distinct CDR3 sequences, and 65% to 80% of these were observed just once. The top ten constitute 3.5% to 4.5% of the sample. The sequenced sample was sorted CD4+, CD8+, or CD8+CD57+ T cells (not recorded which) from PBMCs. The receptor source for this set is a human donor in good health, serving as a control.

This clonotype was recorded many times. The genes are TRBV12-5 and TRBJ1-5, with D possibly being TRBD1 (5 bases). Germline V lookup: CDR1 LGHNT, CDR2 FRNRAP. This CDR3 is 18 amino acids long. V lost 0 bases to trimming and J lost 6 bases, with 21 bases between them. CDR3 in amino acids: CASGLVGGAQGNTQPQHF. In DNA, the CDR3 is TGTGCTAGTGGTTTGGTTGGTGGGGCGCAGGGTAACACTCAGCCCCAGCATTTT. Full variable domain (rest looked up from reference TRBV12-5 and TRBJ1-5): DARVTQTPRHKVTEMGQEVTMRCQPILGHNTVFWYRQTMMQGLELLAYFRNRAPLDDSGMPKDRFSAEMPDATLATLKIQPSEPRDSAVYFCASGLVGGAQGNTQPQHFGDGTRLSIL.

This clonotype appeared a single time. The V and J genes are TRBV7-8 and TRBJ2-7; D gene ambiguous. This CDR3 is 16 amino acids long. Germline V CDR1 and CDR2: SGHVS, FQNEAQ. The V gene lost 3 bases and the J gene lost 6 bases, with 21 bases spanning the gap. The CDR3 DNA sequence: TGTGCCAGCAGCTTTGTCCGGCCCGGCGCCAGCTCCGAGCAGTACTTC. Translated, it gives CASSFVRPGASSEQYF.

This clonotype occurred once. The chain couples TRBV5-1 to TRBJ2-3; 9 nucleotides align to TRBD2. The CDR3 covers 14 residues. V lost 4 bases, J lost 6 bases, and 6 bases stayed unmatched. Germline values: CDR1 SGHRS, CDR2 YFSETQ. The CDR3 loop is CASSRLAELDTQYF. CDR3 in DNA: TGCGCCAGCAGCCGACTAGCGGAACTCGATACGCAGTATTTT.

Comment on this clonotype: The final CDR3 position lacks the conserved phenylalanine or tryptophan, pointing to a likely read error. The DNA is omitted, as the CDR3 cannot be located on it reliably, and the CDR3 follows TCRdb's listing. The chain carries TRBV10-3 and TRBJ1-5; the table's TRBD1 call for D was not verified on the DNA. In germline, CDR1 is ENHRY, CDR2 SYGVKD. The CDR3 contains 15 residues when both ends are counted. CDR3 sequence reads: CASREADRVYPPHHG.

This sequence joins TRBV7-8 and TRBJ1-2; a possible D gene is TRBD1 (5 bases). V was trimmed by 2 bases and J by 14 bases, leaving 24 bases between them. Per germline, CDR1 SGHVS and CDR2 FQNEAQ. The CDR3 length is 15 residues. For the CDR3, the DNA is TGTGCCAGCAGCTTATTCAGTGGGGCCAACGTCCTGACTACCTTC. This sequence encodes CASSLFSGANVLTTF.

Note on this clonotype: One end of the junction fails to match germline, which may point to a read error. J is TRBJ1-1 and V is TRBV7-2; D remains unclear. This CDR3 comprises 14 residues. CDR1 is SGHTA, CDR2 FQGNSA, per germline. CDR3 DNA: TGTGCTAGCAGCCCTAATAGCCTGAGCACTGAACCCTTCTTT. This encodes CASSPNSLSTEPFF.

This clonotype was recorded many times. The chain uses TRBV24-1 and TRBJ1-2; 8 bases match TRBD1. The CDR3 contains 14 residues. Trimming took 0 bases from V and 6 from J; bases not matched to a gene: 2. CDR1 and CDR2 from the germline V gene are KGHDR and SFDVKD. The CDR3 sequence: CATSDLIRGHGYTF. DNA of the CDR3: TGTGCCACCAGTGATTTGATCAGGGGGCATGGCTACACCTTC.

For this clonotype: The CDR3 end shows no conserved phenylalanine or tryptophan, and so a read error is likely. The DNA is omitted, as the CDR3 cannot be located on it reliably, and the CDR3 follows TCRdb's listing. The V and J genes are TRBV7-2 and TRBJ1-2. Germline CDR1 and CDR2: SGHTA and FQGNSA. 13 amino acids form the CDR3, both terminal residues included. The CDR3 reads CASSQERGSGGAN.

J is TRBJ1-6 and V is TRBV2; D gene unclear. Trimming cost V 11 bases and J 2 bases, with 13 bases left between them. The CDR3 covers 14 residues. Germline V lookup: CDR1 SNHLY, CDR2 FYNNEI. The CDR3 sequence: CALRRQPYNSPLHF. Here the CDR3 DNA reads TGTGCCCTACGCCGCCAACCCTATAATTCACCCCTCCACTTT.

This clonotype occurred a few times. The V call is TRBV12-1, the J call TRBJ1-4; TRBD1, the D gene given by the table, was not confirmed from the DNA. TRBV12-1 is a recognized pseudogene. CDR3 length: 17 amino acids. CDR3 region: CASSNGQGAPSNEKLFF. CDR3 DNA: TGTGCCAGCAGCAACGGACAGGGGGCGCCTTCTAATGAAAAACTGTTTTTT.

The rearrangement links TRBV6-6 to TRBJ1-2; D is uncertain. Germline lookup yields CDR1 MNHNY and CDR2 SVGAGI (reference sequence). V was clipped by 6 bases and J by 8 bases, with 31 bases between them. The CDR3 runs to 18 residues. CDR3 bases: TGTGCCAGCAGCCGAGGGTCCTACAATGAGCAGCTTTCTATCGGCTACACCTTC. As protein: CASSRGSYNEQLSIGYTF.

The chain is built from TRBV2 and TRBJ2-7; TRBD1 matches 7 bases. V dropped 6 bases and J dropped 11; count of bases not matched to a gene: 16. This CDR3 has 14 residues. The germline V gene has CDR1 SNHLY and CDR2 FYNNEI. The CDR3 DNA reads TGTGCCAGCAGCCCCCCGGGACAGTTCGACGGGGAGTACTTC. Protein: CASSPPGQFDGEYF.

This clonotype showed up many times. V gene TRBV10-2 combines with J gene TRBJ2-5; a weak D match, TRBD1 (5 bases). Trimming took off 3 bases at V and 5 bases at J, with 25 bases between the two ends. CDR3 size: 18 residues. CDR1 and CDR2 (germline): WSHSY, SAAADI. The CDR3 loop is CASSERGRAELSKETQYF. The CDR3 DNA is TGCGCCAGCAGTGAACGTGGCAGGGCCGAACTATCGAAGGAGACCCAGTACTTC.

The chain has TRBV7-9 and TRBJ2-2; no firm D call. Trimming cost V 7 bases and J 3 bases, with 12 bases left between them. This CDR3 has 14 amino acids. Germline V CDR1 and CDR2: SEHNR, FQNEAQ (reference sequence). The CDR3 DNA follows: TGTGCCAGCACACCATTGGTTCACACCGGGGAGCTGTTTTTT. Amino acid sequence: CASTPLVHTGELFF.

Remarks on this clonotype: This is likely a read error, given that the CDR3 carries no conserved phenylalanine or tryptophan at its end. No DNA is shown, since the ends of the CDR3 on it are uncertain; the CDR3 is the one TCRdb lists. The chain combines TRBV9 with TRBJ1-2. The CDR3 is 13 residues long, counting both termini. Germline V gives CDR1 SGDLS, CDR2 YYNGEE. The CDR3 reads CASSLDLGSCTEV.

The chain is built from TRBV7-6 and TRBJ2-7; either TRBD1 or TRBD2 may fit D (5 bases each). CDR1 is SGHVS, CDR2 FNYEAQ, per germline. The CDR3 has 15 residues. Trimming removed 0 bases at V and 12 bases at J, with 21 bases between. The CDR3 region has the DNA TGTGCCAGCAGCTTAGCCGCAGGGTCCGAGGGCTACTTGTACTTC. Translating gives CASSLAAGSEGYLYF. Together with reference TRBV7-6 and TRBJ2-7, the CDR3 gives the full variable domain: GAGVSQSPRYKVTKRGQDVALRCDPISGHVSLYWYRQALGQGPEFLTYFNYEAQQDKSGLPNDRFSAERPEGSISTLTIQRTEQRDSAMYRCASSLAAGSEGYLYFGPGTRLTVT.

Comment on this clonotype: At one end the junction does not follow the germline gene, possibly because of a read error. This chain links TRBV9 with TRBJ1-4; D is possibly TRBD1 (5 bases). The CDR3 totals 13 residues. Germline V CDR1 and CDR2: SGDLS, YYNGEE. The CDR3 reads CASSVTDTLYLYF. CDR3 DNA sequence: TGTGCCAGCAGCGTCACGGACACTCTCTATCTCTACTTT.

In the case of this clonotype: The limits of the CDR3 on the DNA are not certain, so only TCRdb's listed CDR3 is given. The rearrangement uses TRBV9 and TRBJ1-6; TRBD1 reflects the table's D call only, with no check against the DNA. From germline, CDR1 is SGDLS and CDR2 YYNGEE. The CDR3 is 15 amino acids long, termini counted. This chain's CDR3 is CASRQDRAEQYFVHF.

The chain recombines TRBV7-2 with TRBJ2-7, with D possibly matching TRBD2 (5 bases). V dropped 5 bases and J dropped 4 bases, with 24 bases sitting between them. Germline CDR1 SGHTA, CDR2 FQGNSA. The CDR3 spans 17 residues. The CDR3 DNA is TGTGCCAGCAGCCGTCATAGCGCAGGCTACGAGCAGTACGAGCAGTACTTC. This gives the protein CASSRHSAGYEQYEQYF. Full variable domain (outside the CDR3, taken from reference TRBV7-2 and TRBJ2-7): GAGVSQSPSNKVTEKGKDVELRCDPISGHTALYWYRQSLGQGLEFLIYFQGNSAPDKSGLPSDRFSAERTGGSVSTLTIQRTQQEDSAVYLCASSRHSAGYEQYEQYFGPGTRLTVT.

This chain connects TRBV11-1 to TRBJ1-2; 8 bases are shared with TRBD1. The germline V gene encodes CDR1 SGHAT and CDR2 FQDESV (reference sequence). This CDR3 region has 15 residues. The junction had 16 bases not matched to a gene; V was cut back by 10 bases and J by 6 bases. CDR3 coding DNA: TGTGCCACCAGGAGCTATCGGGCAGGGGGCAATGGCTACACCTTC. Translation: CATRSYRAGGNGYTF.